What follows describes a single T cell receptor beta chain. The sample is drawn from a study of blood T cell repertoires in COVID-19. Overall study context: Acute-phase and convalescent COVID-19 samples originated in the United States, Italy and Spain. Sources were T cells, B-cell-depleted T cells, or PBMCs; the material itself was cDNA or gDNA.

This CDR3 has 20 residues. CDR1 LNHDA and CDR2 SQIVND come from the germline V gene (reference sequence). Trimming removed 3 bases from V and 7 bases from J; junction bases left unmatched: 18. Methods used by the authors: Quantification of nucleated cells was approximated via reference gene primer amplification. TCRdb's table, derived via immunoSEQ multiplex PCR, lists solely in-frame clones and lacks some. V and J calls and clone size are those listed in that table; D and trimming were worked out from the DNA. The sample shows about 34,000 clones, 70% to 80% of them seen only once. The clonotype comes from a human donor in a cohort sampled during active COVID-19. Sequenced: peripheral blood. The V gene is TRBV19, the J gene TRBJ2-1, with 13 bases fitting TRBD2. The CDR3 DNA is TGTGCCAGTAGTATCCTAGGGACTAGCGGGAAATCGCGGCGGGAGAATGAGCAGTTCTTC. Residues: CASSILGTSGKSRRENEQFF.